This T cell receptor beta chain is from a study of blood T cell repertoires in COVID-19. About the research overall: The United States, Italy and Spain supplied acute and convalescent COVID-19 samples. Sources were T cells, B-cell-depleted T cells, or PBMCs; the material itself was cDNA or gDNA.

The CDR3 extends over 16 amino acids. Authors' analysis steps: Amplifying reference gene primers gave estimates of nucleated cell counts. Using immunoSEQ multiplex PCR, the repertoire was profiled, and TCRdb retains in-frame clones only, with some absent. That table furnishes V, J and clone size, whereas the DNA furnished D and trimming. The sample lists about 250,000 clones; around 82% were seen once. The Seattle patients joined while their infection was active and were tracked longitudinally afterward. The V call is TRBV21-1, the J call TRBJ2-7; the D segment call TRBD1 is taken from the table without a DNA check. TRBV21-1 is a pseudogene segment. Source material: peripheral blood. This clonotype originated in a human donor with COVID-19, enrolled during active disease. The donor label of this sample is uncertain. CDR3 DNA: TGTGCCAGCAGCAAAGACAGGCAGGGGGTATCCTACGAGCAGTACTTC. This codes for CASSKDRQGVSYEQYF.